Shown below are 12 T cell receptor beta chains from a single sample sequenced in a study of blood T cell repertoires in COVID-19. The method was immunoSEQ multiplex PCR; TCRdb's version includes in-frame clones alone and lacks a portion of them. The data hold 84,000 or so clones, with about four fifths observed a single time. The specimen was peripheral blood. These receptors all stem from a woman of 80 years or more with acute or convalescent COVID-19.

The chain is built from TRBV5-1 and TRBJ2-5; D is tentatively TRBD1 or TRBD2 (5 bases each). Trimming removed 4 bases from V and 5 bases from J, with 15 bases in between. Germline V lookup: CDR1 SGHRS, CDR2 YFSETQ. CDR3 length: 14 residues. CDR3 DNA sequence: TGCGCCAGCAGCATGGGGCGGGTCGGGGAGACCCAGTACTTC. It is translated as CASSMGRVGETQYF.

The sample holds a few counts of this clone. This chain links TRBV15 with TRBJ1-2; TRBD1 matches at 8 bases. The CDR3 loop spans 15 amino acids. J lost 8 bases, V lost 2 bases, and 10 bases had no gene match. Germline V CDR1 and CDR2: LNHNV, YYDKDF (reference sequence). The CDR3 spells CATSRSRQGTRGYTF. CDR3 nucleotide sequence: TGTGCCACCAGCAGATCCCGACAGGGGACGAGGGGCTACACCTTC.

The chain uses TRBV7-2 and TRBJ2-7; perhaps TRBD2 as D (7 bases). Germline CDR1 is SGHTA and CDR2 is FQGNSA. This CDR3 contains 16 residues. V lost 0 bases, J lost 4 bases, and 16 bases lay in between. CDR3 amino acids: CASSLAGGAEKYEQYF. DNA for the CDR3: TGTGCCAGCAGCTTAGCGGGGGGGGCGGAAAAGTACGAGCAGTACTTC. Full variable domain (outside the CDR3, taken from reference TRBV7-2 and TRBJ2-7): GAGVSQSPSNKVTEKGKDVELRCDPISGHTALYWYRQSLGQGLEFLIYFQGNSAPDKSGLPSDRFSAERTGGSVSTLTIQRTQQEDSAVYLCASSLAGGAEKYEQYFGPGTRLTVT.

V usage is TRBV7-2 and J usage is TRBJ2-5; possibly TRBD1 for D (6 bases). Germline CDR1 reads SGHTA; CDR2 reads FQGNSA. There are 17 residues in the CDR3. The V and J ends lost 5 bases and 5 bases respectively, with 24 bases between them. The DNA of the CDR3 is TGTGCCAGCAGCACCATGCAAACAGGGATTAGTAGGGAGACCCAGTACTTC. This translates into CASSTMQTGISRETQYF.

The chain carries TRBV28 and TRBJ1-2; unclear D gene. The germline V gene encodes CDR1 MDHEN and CDR2 SYDVKM. V shed 2 bases and J shed 4 bases, with 17 bases lying between them. The CDR3 spans 16 residues. The CDR3 reads CASSLGARRLAYGYTF. The CDR3 nucleotides read TGTGCCAGCAGTTTAGGCGCGAGGCGTTTGGCCTATGGCTACACCTTC.

The chain has TRBV9 and TRBJ1-1; TRBD1 aligns across 7 bases. The CDR3 runs 15 residues. Germline CDR1 and CDR2: SGDLS and YYNGEE. After removal of 0 bases from V and 6 bases from J, the junction contained 8 bases not matched to a gene. The CDR3 is CASSVVQGDFAEAFF. The CDR3 nucleotides are TGTGCCAGCAGCGTAGTTCAGGGGGATTTCGCTGAAGCTTTCTTT.

The chain recombines TRBV6-6 with TRBJ1-5; 7 bases are shared with TRBD1. Trimming took 6 bases from V and 8 from J; bases not matched to a gene: 13. CDR1 is MNHNY, CDR2 SVGAGI, per germline (reference sequence). The CDR3 totals 15 residues. CDR3 sequence (DNA): TGTGCCAGCAGCCGCGACAGGGCAGTGGGGGAGCCCCAGCATTTT. Its protein is CASSRDRAVGEPQHF.

V usage is TRBV29-1 and J usage is TRBJ1-3; TRBD1 is a possible D gene (6 bases). CDR3 size: 13 residues. The germline V gene has CDR1 SQVTM and CDR2 ANQGSEA. Trimming took off 7 bases at V and 3 bases at J, with 13 bases between the two ends. This CDR3 reads CSGTTGGGNTIYF. The CDR3 bases are TGCAGCGGGACGACAGGCGGTGGAAACACCATATATTTT.

The V call is TRBV18, the J call TRBJ1-5; D is possibly TRBD1 (5 bases). The CDR3 spans 13 residues. Germline V gene data show CDR1 as KGHSH and CDR2 as LQKENI. With 2 bases removed from V and 8 bases from J, the gap between germline ends came to 10 bases. The CDR3 sequence: CASSPGHLEPQHF. CDR3 DNA: TGTGCCAGCTCACCAGGACATTTGGAGCCCCAGCATTTT.

The chain has TRBV7-2 and TRBJ2-5, with TRBD1 identical over 8 bases. The CDR3 consists of 15 residues. CDR1 and CDR2 from the germline V gene are SGHTA and FQGNSA. After removal of 4 bases from V and 2 bases from J, the junction contained 6 bases not matched to a gene. CDR3 nucleotide sequence: TGTGCCAGCAGCTCCCAGGGGGCGGGGCAAGAGACCCAGTACTTC. Protein product: CASSSQGAGQETQYF.

This sequence joins TRBV9 and TRBJ2-5; TRBD2 matches 7 bases. CDR3 length: 14 amino acids. Trimming cost V 0 bases and J 4 bases; bases outside gene matches: 3. Germline V gene data show CDR1 as SGDLS and CDR2 as YYNGEE. This CDR3 is CASSVGASGETQYF. The DNA of the CDR3 is TGTGCCAGCAGCGTAGGAGCTAGCGGAGAGACCCAGTACTTC.

The chain employs TRBV10-3 and TRBJ2-3, with TRBD2 matching 10 bases. Germline values: CDR1 ENHRY, CDR2 SYGVKD. V shed 6 bases and J 4 bases; nucleotides not matched to a gene: 10. CDR3 length: 16 amino acids. The CDR3 DNA is TGTGCCATCAGCCCCCAGCGGGGGGGCGGCGCAGATACGCAGTATTTT. Encoded protein: CAISPQRGGGADTQYF.